Described below is a single TCR beta chain sequence and its context. Its target is unknown. The sample belongs to a study of PD-1 blockade in classical Hodgkin lymphoma. Study results and limitations: Exclusion was the outcome for patients who began nivolumab under 1 year after ASCT. Reported findings placed baseline TCR diversity lower in newly diagnosed patients (compared with healthy donors). CD8+ TCR diversity did not rise significantly by C4D1, unlike CD4+. The diversity seen at baseline in complete responders resembled that of newly diagnosed patients.

Here immunoSEQ multiplex PCR was the method, and the copy in TCRdb shows in-frame clones only, minus some. The data show tens of thousands of clones, with around three quarters seen just once and about 18% held by the top ten. All patients experienced relapse after autologous stem cell transplantation, and brentuximab vedotin exposure was variable. The CDR3 is 14 amino acids. Trimming shortened V by 4 bases and J by 5 bases, and 15 bases separated the two germline ends. The germline gives CDR1 LNHDA, CDR2 SQIVND (reference sequence). J is TRBJ2-7 and V is TRBV19, with D possibly TRBD1 on 7 matching bases. Sequenced here: peripheral blood mononuclear cells (PBMCs), sampled before the second cycle of nivolumab. The source is a human donor with classical Hodgkin lymphoma. CDR3 sequence (DNA): TGTGCCAGTAGTACCACAGGAGGGGGCCACGAGCAGTACTTC. This sequence encodes CASSTTGGGHEQYF.